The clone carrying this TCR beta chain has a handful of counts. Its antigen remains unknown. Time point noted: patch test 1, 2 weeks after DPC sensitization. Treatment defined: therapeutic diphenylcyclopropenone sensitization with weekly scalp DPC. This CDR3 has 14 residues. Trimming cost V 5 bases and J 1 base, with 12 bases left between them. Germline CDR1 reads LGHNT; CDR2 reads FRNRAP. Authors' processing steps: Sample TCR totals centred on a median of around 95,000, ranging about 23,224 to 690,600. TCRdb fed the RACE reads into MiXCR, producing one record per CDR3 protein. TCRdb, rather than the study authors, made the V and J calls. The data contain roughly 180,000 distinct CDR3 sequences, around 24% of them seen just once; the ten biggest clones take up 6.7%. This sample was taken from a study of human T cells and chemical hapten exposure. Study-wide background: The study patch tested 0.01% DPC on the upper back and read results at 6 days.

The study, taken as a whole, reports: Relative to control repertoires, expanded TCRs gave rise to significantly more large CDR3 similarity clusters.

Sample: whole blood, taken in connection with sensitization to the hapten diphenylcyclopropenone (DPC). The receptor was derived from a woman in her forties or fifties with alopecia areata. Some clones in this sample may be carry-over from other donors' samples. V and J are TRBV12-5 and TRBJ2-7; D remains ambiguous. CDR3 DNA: TGTGCTAGTGGTCTAGGGTCCCAATCCTACGAGCAGTACTTC. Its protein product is CASGLGSQSYEQYF.